This T cell receptor beta chain stems from a study of cytomegalovirus exposure and HLA in healthy donors. Study context: An earlier analysis found around 100 million unique TCR beta sequences from about 190 million T cells.

13 Jbeta primers and 60 Vbeta primers were used for the PCR. Sequencing used immunoSEQ multiplex PCR; TCRdb keeps in-frame clones, though not all of them. The listing contains around 140,000 clones. In regard to this clone: The target antigen is unknown.

Overall study results and limits: When presence/absence was analysed, sequencing depth was taken to be roughly uniform across donors.

Healthy people donating bone marrow made up the donors. The source material was PBMCs. The TCR was taken from a woman aged 45-65 years in good health and CMV-seronegative.

CDR3 sequence: CASSINRGYGYTF. In nucleotides, the CDR3 is TGTGCCAGCAGTATAAACAGGGGGTATGGCTACACCTTC. The chain couples TRBV28 to TRBJ1-2, with TRBD1 matching over 8 bases. This CDR3 is 13 amino acids long. CDR1 MDHEN and CDR2 SYDVKM come from the germline V gene. Germline trimming cut 5 bases from V and 5 bases from J; bases unmatched to any gene: 4.